This TCR beta chain was found in a study of blood T cell repertoires in COVID-19. Across the study: Acute-phase and convalescent COVID-19 samples originated in the United States, Italy and Spain. Sources were T cells, B-cell-depleted T cells, or PBMCs; the material itself was cDNA or gDNA.

Original processing notes: The authors estimated nucleated cell counts from reference gene primer amplification. Assay: immunoSEQ multiplex PCR; the TCRdb copy retains only in-frame clones and omits some. That table is the source of V, J and clone size, and D and trimming were worked out from the DNA. The sample contains about 210,000 clones, 80% to 90% of which appear only once. CDR1 is LNHDA, CDR2 SQIVND, per germline (reference sequence). V dropped 6 bases and J dropped 2 bases, with 20 bases sitting between them. CDR3 length equals 17 residues. The sample taken for sequencing was peripheral blood. The source of this sequence is a middle-aged man with active or convalescent COVID-19. The rearrangement uses TRBV19 and TRBJ2-1; D is possibly TRBD2 (7 bases). CDR3 sequence reads: CASRRRGGGPTYNEQFF. The CDR3 coding sequence is TGTGCCAGTAGGCGCCGAGGGGGGGGCCCCACCTACAATGAGCAGTTCTTC.